These 3 T cell receptor beta chains share one sample of origin, sequenced in a study of CD8 T cells in ankylosing spondylitis (dated by TCRdb to about 2017). Library construction relied on 5' RACE. Sequenced on an Illumina HiSeq 2500. TCRdb trimmed the raw reads at Q25, called clones with MiXCR and kept productive beta chains. Each CDR3 protein gets just one entry, which takes the most common genes and DNA from the rows behind it. This sample lists about 36,000 distinct CDR3 sequences; approximately 6% were detected once. The ten top clones hold about an eighth of the sample. Sequencing was performed on blood, either unsorted or a sorted T cell fraction (not recorded which). Receptors originate from a male donor with ankylosing spondylitis or in good health (not recorded which).

This clonotype has only a few counts. This sequence joins TRBV11-2 and TRBJ1-6, with D unclear. V was trimmed by 4 bases and J by 9 bases, leaving 10 bases between them. Germline CDR1 is SGHAT and CDR2 is FQNNGV. This CDR3 is 13 amino acids long. The CDR3 DNA reads as TGTGCCAGCAGCTCACTGATGGGTTCACCCCTCCACTTT. Translated, it gives CASSSLMGSPLHF.

This clonotype has at least ten counts. This chain uses TRBV10-3 with TRBJ2-2; no clear D gene. The V end was cut by 6 bases, the J end by 8 bases, with 7 bases between. The CDR3 runs to 11 residues. Germline values: CDR1 ENHRY, CDR2 SYGVKD. This CDR3 is CAIRSQGELFF. CDR3 bases: TGTGCCATCAGATCCCAGGGGGAGCTGTTTTTT.

This clonotype was detected many times. The J gene is TRBJ2-7, the V gene TRBV20-1; D may match TRBD1 or TRBD2 (5 bases each). V dropped 3 bases and J dropped 5 bases, with 20 bases sitting between them. Germline V gene lookup returns CDR1 DFQATT and CDR2 SNEGSKA (reference sequence). CDR3 length: 15 amino acids. CDR3 loop: CSASRWPGSLNEQYF. DNA of the CDR3: TGCAGTGCTAGTAGGTGGCCAGGGAGTCTCAACGAGCAGTACTTC.